This T cell receptor (beta chain) was recorded in a study of T-cell memory formation after mild COVID-19. Overall study context: Clustering of TCRs was largely donor specific.

TCR alpha and TCR beta cDNA libraries carrying sample barcodes and UMIs were produced by 5'RACE using constant-segment primers. TCRdb processed the 5' RACE reads anew with MiXCR; each CDR3 protein has one entry. Of around 190,000 distinct CDR3 sequences listed, less than 20% are singletons. This CDR3 has 14 amino acids. Looked up from germline, CDR1 is SGHAT and CDR2 is FQNNGV. V was cut by 8 bases and J by 6 bases, with 20 bases left in between. Findings and caveats of the study: Contracting CD8+ clones were enriched in EMRA, CD4+ mainly in CM and EM.

This clonotype was observed a few times. Its antigen is not identified. The chain combines TRBV11-2 with TRBJ2-7; D might be TRBD1 or TRBD2, each matching 6 bases. The TCR comes from a man aged 18-30 years who had mild COVID-19 (a few samples of this study predate the infection). Cell type and time point are not known. The sequencing sample was made of PBMCs or a T cell subset sorted from them (not recorded which). In DNA form, the CDR3 reads TGTGCCAGCCTAGATTACTCTCGGGGGCCCGAGCAGTACTTC. Amino acid sequence: CASLDYSRGPEQYF. The whole variable domain, filled in from reference TRBV11-2 and TRBJ2-7, reads EAGVAQSPRYKIIEKRQSVAFWCNPISGHATLYWYQQILGQGPKLLIQFQNNGVVDDSQLPKDRFSAERLKGVDSTLKIQPAKLEDSAVYLCASLDYSRGPEQYFGPGTRLTVT.